This T cell receptor beta chain was profiled in a study of patients and donors after allogeneic stem cell transplantation. From the RT-PCR reads, TCRdb called clonotypes with MiXCR, one entry per CDR3 protein. The sample carries some 40,000 distinct CDR3 sequences, under 40% recorded once. Trimming stripped 7 bases from V and 4 bases from J, with 11 bases between. CDR3 size: 12 residues. Germline CDR1 MGHDK, CDR2 SYGVNS. Sequencing was performed on blood, either unsorted or a sorted T cell fraction (not recorded which). The V and J genes are TRBV25-1 and TRBJ2-7; D uncertain. The receptor comes from a human donor who was either an allogeneic HSCT recipient or a stem cell or donor lymphocyte infusion donor (not recorded which). It is not recorded whose cells these are; they may come from a transplant donor. CDR3 amino acids: CASIGNWYEQYF. The CDR3 nucleotides read TGTGCCAGCATAGGGAACTGGTACGAGCAGTACTTC.